This T cell receptor (beta chain) came from a study of T cell responses to AZD1222 COVID-19 vaccine. Looking at the study overall: Pooling covered second doses at about 4 or about 12 weeks. Findings and limits, study-wide: Most donors were white British and more were female, and clonal diversity was possibly underestimated. Of the AZD1222 recipients, only 5 to 7 were seropositive at baseline.

Profiling relied on immunoSEQ multiplex PCR, and the TCRdb table lists in-frame clones only, not all of them. Of 150,000 to 200,000 clones listed, 94% are singletons. In regard to this clone: As yet, its antigen is unknown.

The germline V gene has CDR1 MNHNS and CDR2 SASEGT. Trimming left V 3 bases short and J 8 bases short, with 19 bases between. The CDR3 is made up of 15 amino acids. This chain joins TRBV6-1 and TRBJ1-2; D might be TRBD1 (5 bases). The receptor comes from an adult in good health. The sample here was peripheral blood, taken on day 0 of AZD1222 vaccination. The CDR3, as DNA: TGTGCCAGCAGTGATAGCGTTATTCGGTGGGGCGGCTACACCTTC. It codes for CASSDSVIRWGGYTF.